This TCR beta chain was recovered during a study of blood T cells in healthy people across ages. This clonotype turned up a few times. The trim removed 6 bases at V and 3 bases at J, leaving 1 base unmatched. Germline CDR1 reads MRHNA; CDR2 reads SNTAGT. The CDR3 covers 13 residues. It was with a sample-barcoded 5' primer and a J-beta primer mix that a second PCR of roughly 7 to 12 cycles was run. A single record per CDR3 protein comes from TCRdb applying MiXCR to the 5' RACE reads. The table lists around 710,000 distinct CDR3 sequences, roughly 41% of them singletons. The sequence came from a woman aged 55-70 years in good health. The material sequenced was blood. The chain recombines TRBV6-4 with TRBJ2-2; 7 bases fit TRBD1. DNA for the CDR3: TGTGCCAGCAGGACAGGGTACACCGGGGAGCTGTTTTTT. Its protein is CASRTGYTGELFF.